The 26 T cell receptor beta chains below were found in one sample sequenced in a study of CXCR3-negative and CXCR3-positive naive CD8 T cells. The study made its TRB cDNA libraries by 5' RACE, adding UMI labels. TCRdb reprocessed the 5' RACE reads and keeps a single row for each CDR3 protein, giving no DNA. The sample's table shows under 70,000 distinct CDR3 sequences. The sequenced sample consisted of memory CD8+ T cells from blood. The source of these receptors is a human donor in good health. Some clones in this sample may be carry-over from other donors' samples.

V and J are TRBV27 and TRBJ2-1; TCRdb reports TRBD1, a call that lacks DNA to check it against. The CDR3 has 12 amino acids. Looked up from germline, CDR1 is MNHEY and CDR2 is SMNVEV (reference sequence). The CDR3 sequence: CASSSGQGVEFF.

V is TRBV28 and J is TRBJ2-1. The CDR3 has 14 amino acids. Germline CDR1 MDHEN, CDR2 SYDVKM. The CDR3 here is CASSLGFSYNEQFF.

V is TRBV20-1 and J is TRBJ1-3. The germline V gene encodes CDR1 DFQATT and CDR2 SNEGSKA (reference sequence). The CDR3 is made up of 16 amino acids. The CDR3 spells CSARVDTGRSGNTIYF.

The chain couples TRBV14 to TRBJ2-3; TCRdb calls TRBD2, which cannot be checked without DNA. Germline CDR1 is SGHDN and CDR2 is FVKESK. The length of the CDR3 is 16 residues. CDR3 sequence: CASSQVLAGVSDTQYF.

This chain joins TRBV29-1 and TRBJ1-1; TCRdb selects TRBD1, and the lack of DNA leaves this call unchecked. The CDR3 runs to 13 residues. Germline V CDR1 and CDR2: SQVTM, ANQGSEA. CDR3 loop: CSVYMGGDTEAFF.

The chain's CDR3 is CASSFFQPDTQYF. The genes are TRBV27 and TRBJ2-3. CDR1 and CDR2 (germline): MNHEY, SMNVEV (reference sequence). The CDR3 is 13 amino acids.

The gene calls are TRBV21-1 and TRBJ2-7; the TCRdb D gene call, TRBD1, has no DNA to confirm it. TRBV21-1 is classified as a pseudogene. The CDR3 sequence is 17 residues long. CDR3: CASSQRARGTGAYEQYF.

The chain is built from TRBV10-3 and TRBJ2-3. Germline values: CDR1 ENHRY, CDR2 SYGVKD. The CDR3 runs 14 residues. CDR3: CAISESRGADTQYF.

The gene calls are TRBV5-1 and TRBJ2-1; there is no DNA to check the TCRdb D call of TRBD2. The CDR3 spans 14 residues. Germline V lookup: CDR1 SGHRS, CDR2 YFSETQ. CDR3 region: CASSSLAGNNEQFF.

The chain employs TRBV3-1 and TRBJ2-5. The CDR3 runs 15 residues. Germline values: CDR1 LGHDT, CDR2 YNNKEL (reference sequence). The CDR3 here is CASSQDPTEVETQYF.

This clonotype is medium-sized by frequency. This chain joins TRBV20-1 and TRBJ1-1; TCRdb's D call, TRBD1, is unchecked because there is no DNA. From germline, CDR1 is DFQATT and CDR2 SNEGSKA (reference sequence). This CDR3 is built from 12 residues. The CDR3 loop reads CSANRGNTEAFF.

The rearrangement joins TRBV5-6 to TRBJ2-7; TCRdb's assignment of TRBD1 cannot be checked, as there is no DNA. Looked up from germline, CDR1 is SGHDT and CDR2 is YYEEEE. This CDR3 spans 14 amino acids. CDR3 protein: CASSSRGLHYEQYF.

This rearrangement joins TRBV7-2 to TRBJ2-5; the TRBD2 assignment by TCRdb is unverifiable without DNA. CDR1 and CDR2 (germline): SGHTA, FQGNSA. The CDR3 has 16 amino acids. CDR3 region: CASSPPTSGVGETQYF. Together with reference TRBV7-2 and TRBJ2-5, the CDR3 gives the full variable domain: GAGVSQSPSNKVTEKGKDVELRCDPISGHTALYWYRQSLGQGLEFLIYFQGNSAPDKSGLPSDRFSAERTGGSVSTLTIQRTQQEDSAVYLCASSPPTSGVGETQYFGPGTRLLVL.

V gene TRBV21-1 combines with J gene TRBJ2-7; the TCRdb call, TRBD2, lacks DNA for checking. TRBV21-1 is shown as a pseudogene. The CDR3 loop spans 16 amino acids. The chain's CDR3 is CASSRNRASRSYEQYF.

J is TRBJ2-1 and V is TRBV6-4; absent DNA, TCRdb's TRBD2 call cannot be checked. Looked up from germline, CDR1 is MRHNA and CDR2 is SNTAGT. The CDR3 covers 14 residues. The CDR3 loop is CASSGGAPNNEQFF.

The chain combines TRBV25-1 with TRBJ1-1. From germline, CDR1 is MGHDK and CDR2 SYGVNS. The CDR3 has 12 residues. The chain's CDR3 is CASSPSEPWAFF. The full variable domain, in which reference TRBV25-1 and TRBJ1-1 provide the parts outside the CDR3, is EADIYQTPRYLVIGTGKKITLECSQTMGHDKMYWYQQDPGMELHLIHYSYGVNSTEKGDLSSESTVSRIRTEHFPLTLESARPSHTSQYLCASSPSEPWAFFGQGTRLTVV.

The V and J genes are TRBV7-9 and TRBJ2-7; the D gene TCRdb calls, TRBD1, cannot be checked with no DNA. The CDR3 is 15 amino acids. The germline V gene encodes CDR1 SEHNR and CDR2 FQNEAQ (reference sequence). Here the CDR3 reads CASSPGGGPAYEQYF.

The rearrangement joins TRBV29-1 to TRBJ2-1; no DNA is available, so the TRBD2 call from TCRdb remains unchecked. The length of the CDR3 is 13 residues. Germline V gene sequence: CDR1 SQVTM, CDR2 ANQGSEA. Here the CDR3 reads CSVEWESNNEQFF.

The V gene is TRBV28, the J gene TRBJ2-7; TCRdb returns TRBD2, unconfirmable since there is no DNA. The length of the CDR3 is 12 residues. Germline loops: CDR1 MDHEN, CDR2 SYDVKM. The CDR3 region is CASSFEGYEQYF.

This chain joins TRBV28 and TRBJ2-2; TCRdb proposes TRBD1, but this gene call is untestable without DNA. Germline V lookup: CDR1 MDHEN, CDR2 SYDVKM. The CDR3 is made up of 16 amino acids. The CDR3 region is CASSLAGTGYTGELFF.

V and J are TRBV4-3 and TRBJ2-7; with no DNA, the TCRdb D assignment of TRBD1 cannot be verified. The CDR3 is 16 amino acids. Germline V gene data show CDR1 as LGHNA and CDR2 as YSLEER. The CDR3 spells CASSQDWTGPSYEQYF.

V gene TRBV10-2 combines with J gene TRBJ2-5; without DNA, the TCRdb call of TRBD2 cannot be checked. From germline, CDR1 is WSHSY and CDR2 SAAADI. The CDR3 has 13 residues. The CDR3 region is CASFGDWQETQYF.

The chain uses TRBV4-1 and TRBJ1-1; TCRdb's D gene call, TRBD1, goes unchecked for lack of DNA. Germline V gene sequence: CDR1 MGHRA, CDR2 YSYEKL. CDR3 length: 16 residues. This CDR3 reads CASSQEVGTGDTEAFF.

This chain uses TRBV6-6 with TRBJ2-5; the D call from TCRdb, TRBD2, cannot be confirmed without DNA. Germline V gene sequence: CDR1 MNHNY, CDR2 SVGAGI (reference sequence). The CDR3 has 15 amino acids. CDR3 sequence reads: CASGAGRRTQETQYF.

V usage is TRBV27 and J usage is TRBJ2-7; the TCRdb call, TRBD2, lacks DNA for checking. CDR3 length: 13 residues. CDR1 MNHEY and CDR2 SMNVEV come from the germline V gene (reference sequence). This CDR3 is CASRGRASHEQYF.

The V and J genes are TRBV6-2 or TRBV6-3 and TRBJ2-1; absent DNA, TCRdb's TRBD2 call cannot be checked. Germline V CDR1 and CDR2: MNHEY, SVGEGT. The CDR3 has 17 residues. CDR3 in amino acids: CASSPLAGGYSYNEQFF.